These 21 T cell receptor beta chains share one sample of origin, sequenced in a study of cytotoxic CD8 clonotypes in ibrutinib-treated CLL. This table comes from immunoSEQ multiplex PCR, and its TCRdb copy is limited to in-frame clones, with some not included. The data show around 76,000 clones, roughly 83% seen once. Here the sequenced sample was PBMCs, taken after 24 months of ibrutinib treatment. The origin of the receptors is a human donor with chronic lymphocytic leukemia.

The chain recombines TRBV2 with TRBJ2-7; no firm D call. This CDR3 contains 14 residues. Per the germline V gene, CDR1 is SNHLY and CDR2 is FYNNEI. V lost 7 bases to trimming and J lost 0 bases, with 13 bases between them. CDR3 region: CASIKDLSSYEQYF. The CDR3 nucleotides are TGTGCCAGCATTAAGGACCTGAGCTCCTACGAGCAGTACTTC.

The chain uses TRBV6-1 and TRBJ2-7, with TRBD1 matching over 7 bases. From germline, CDR1 is MNHNS and CDR2 SASEGT. This CDR3 region has 14 residues. V lost 5 bases to trimming and J lost 0 bases; unmatched junction nucleotides: 4. In DNA form, the CDR3 reads TGTGCCAGCAGTTCAGACAGGGTCTCCTACGAGCAGTACTTC. It yields the protein CASSSDRVSYEQYF.

The chain links TRBV18 to TRBJ2-4, with D perhaps TRBD1 or TRBD2 (6 bases each). The CDR3 extends over 15 amino acids. Germline V gives CDR1 KGHSH, CDR2 LQKENI. V gave up 3 bases and J gave up 2 bases, with 11 bases separating them. The CDR3 DNA reads TGTGCCAGCTCACCTTTGGGGGGCTCCAAAAACATTCAGTACTTC. This encodes CASSPLGGSKNIQYF.

The V call is TRBV5-4, the J call TRBJ2-1, with TRBD2 matching 7 bases. V trimming: 3 bases; J trimming: 4 bases; junction bases outside the gene matches: 4. The CDR3 consists of 14 residues. Germline V CDR1 and CDR2: SGHNT, YYREEE (reference sequence). The CDR3 region is CASSSSGTYNEQFF. In nucleotides, the CDR3 is TGTGCCAGCAGCTCTAGCGGAACTTACAATGAGCAGTTCTTC. Full variable domain (remainder filled in from reference TRBV5-4 and TRBJ2-1): ETGVTQSPTHLIKTRGQQVTLRCSSQSGHNTVSWYQQALGQGPQFIFQYYREEENGRGNFPPRFSGLQFPNYSSELNVNALELDDSALYLCASSSSGTYNEQFFGPGTRLTVL.

This clone was detected only a few times. The rearrangement uses TRBV19 and TRBJ2-1; TRBD2 matches 12 bases. J lost 8 bases, V lost 4 bases, and 3 bases had no gene match. This CDR3 region has 14 residues. Looked up from germline, CDR1 is LNHDA and CDR2 is SQIVND (reference sequence). The DNA for the CDR3 is TGTGCCAGTAGTAAGACTAGCGGGAGCGATGAGCAGTTCTTC. It specifies CASSKTSGSDEQFF. Based on the CDR3 plus reference TRBV19 and TRBJ2-1, the full variable domain is DGGITQSPKYLFRKEGQNVTLSCEQNLNHDAMYWYRQDPGQGLRLIYYSQIVNDFQKGDIAEGYSVSREKKESFPLTVTSAQKNPTAFYLCASSKTSGSDEQFFGPGTRLTVL.

This clone was detected only a few times. This chain links TRBV7-2 with TRBJ2-7; TRBD1 might be the D (5 bases). The CDR3 is 15 amino acids. Germline values: CDR1 SGHTA, CDR2 FQGNSA. The V end lost 1 base, the J end lost 0 bases, and 10 bases lay between the germline ends. CDR3 region: CASSLVQGSSYEQYF. For the CDR3, the DNA is TGTGCCAGCAGCTTAGTCCAGGGCAGCTCCTACGAGCAGTACTTC.

The chain combines TRBV4-3 with TRBJ1-5; D call uncertain. CDR3 size: 13 residues. Looked up from germline, CDR1 is LGHNA and CDR2 is YSLEER. V lost 0 bases and J lost 6, with 6 bases in between. Here the CDR3 reads CASSQDGGQPQHF. CDR3 in DNA: TGCGCCAGCAGCCAAGACGGCGGTCAGCCCCAGCATTTT.

In DNA, the CDR3 is TGTGCCTGGAGTGGCCAGGGATCCTACAATGAGCAGTTCTTC. Encoded protein: CAWSGQGSYNEQFF. The J gene is TRBJ2-1, the V gene TRBV30; D is possibly TRBD1 (5 bases). V shed 1 base and J shed 1 base, with 8 bases lying between them. Germline-derived CDR1 and CDR2 are GTSNPN and SVGIG (reference sequence). This CDR3 spans 14 amino acids.

The V gene is TRBV4-2, the J gene TRBJ2-3; 7 bases are shared with TRBD2. V lost 0 bases and J lost 3; bases outside the gene matches: 3. The CDR3 totals 15 residues. From germline, CDR1 is LGHNA and CDR2 YNFKEQ. The CDR3 is CASSQEGGRTDTQYF. CDR3 nucleotide sequence: TGTGCCAGCAGCCAAGAGGGGGGGAGGACAGATACGCAGTATTTT.

This clone was seen more than once but under ten times. The chain combines TRBV9 with TRBJ1-5; D is ambiguous. V was pared by 0 bases and J by 1 base, with 8 bases between. From germline, CDR1 is SGDLS and CDR2 YYNGEE. The CDR3 consists of 15 residues. CDR3 coding DNA: TGTGCCAGCAGCGTAGACGGGGTGAGCAATCAGCCCCAGCATTTT. This gives the protein CASSVDGVSNQPQHF.

The chain recombines TRBV4-1 with TRBJ1-1; no clear D gene. The ends were cut back, 3 bases at V and 4 bases at J, with 12 bases in the middle. The CDR3 runs 14 residues. CDR1 is MGHRA and CDR2 is YSYEKL in the germline V gene. The CDR3 nucleotides read TGCGCCAGCAGCCATGGGGTCGTTGGCACTGAAGCTTTCTTT. This translates into CASSHGVVGTEAFF.

V is TRBV28 and J is TRBJ2-7, with 11 bases identical to TRBD2. CDR1 is MDHEN and CDR2 is SYDVKM in the germline V gene. CDR3 length: 20 residues. V was pared by 6 bases and J by 3 bases, with 22 bases of the junction left unmatched. The CDR3 protein is CASSPPEGHFTSGRIYEQYF. The CDR3 DNA is TGTGCCAGCAGCCCACCGGAGGGGCACTTCACTAGCGGGAGAATCTACGAGCAGTACTTC.

A single count supports this clone. The rearrangement uses TRBV18 and TRBJ1-1, with D uncertain. The CDR3 covers 13 residues. Trimming pared 3 bases from V and 3 bases from J, leaving 8 bases between. CDR1 is KGHSH and CDR2 is LQKENI in the germline V gene. CDR3 DNA: TGTGCCAGCTCACCTCAGAGAGACACTGAAGCTTTCTTT. This encodes CASSPQRDTEAFF.

The chain uses TRBV19 and TRBJ2-7; D is tentatively TRBD1 or TRBD2 (5 bases each). Trimming removed 4 bases at V and 4 bases at J, with 17 bases between. The CDR3 extends over 15 amino acids. Germline CDR1 and CDR2: LNHDA and SQIVND (reference sequence). In nucleotides, the CDR3 is TGTGCCAGTAGTACCACGGGACGTAGCCATTACGAGCAGTACTTC. It specifies CASSTTGRSHYEQYF.

The V call is TRBV19, the J call TRBJ2-3; the match to TRBD2 covers 16 bases. Unmatched junction bases numbered 6, after V lost 2 bases and J lost 4 bases. Germline V gene data show CDR1 as LNHDA and CDR2 as SQIVND (reference sequence). The CDR3 has 18 residues. CDR3 region: CASSITGTSGRAADTQYF. CDR3 DNA sequence: TGTGCCAGTAGTATAACCGGGACTAGCGGGAGGGCCGCAGATACGCAGTATTTT.

This clone has only one observation. A junction end diverges from the germline sequence, so it may reflect a read error. The chain joins TRBV7-7 to TRBJ2-3; D gene unclear. Germline CDR1 reads SSHAT; CDR2 reads FNYEAQ (reference sequence). The CDR3 covers 14 residues. The CDR3 loop is CASSLSLNTDTQYF. Written as DNA, the CDR3 is TGTGCTAGCAGCTTAAGCCTAAACACAGATACGCAGTATTTT.

V gene TRBV18 combines with J gene TRBJ1-4; 10 positions match TRBD1. The CDR3 has 14 residues. The V segment lost 4 bases and the J segment 7 bases; nucleotides outside the gene matches: 3. Germline loops: CDR1 KGHSH, CDR2 LQKENI. The CDR3 loop is CASSLDRGREKLFF. The CDR3 region has the DNA TGTGCCAGCTCACTCGACAGGGGGCGTGAAAAACTGTTTTTT.

The rearrangement uses TRBV2 and TRBJ2-1; TRBD2 matches at 11 bases. CDR3 length: 15 amino acids. V gave up 5 bases and J gave up 6 bases; unmatched junction bases: 6. Germline CDR1 and CDR2: SNHLY and FYNNEI. The CDR3 coding sequence is TGTGCCAGCAGTCGGACTAGCGGGTCAATCAATGAGCAGTTCTTC. Translation gives CASSRTSGSINEQFF.

This clone showed up just a few times. This sequence joins TRBV7-2 and TRBJ2-7; 8 bases fit TRBD2. This CDR3 has 14 residues. J was trimmed by 2 bases and V by 2 bases; bases with no gene match: 2. CDR1 is SGHTA and CDR2 is FQGNSA in the germline V gene. The CDR3 is CASSLRREAYEQYF. The CDR3, as DNA: TGTGCCAGCAGCTTACGGCGGGAGGCCTACGAGCAGTACTTC.

CDR3 DNA sequence: TGTGCCAGCAGTCCCGGGACGAACGAGCAGTACTTC. It translates to CASSPGTNEQYF. The genes are TRBV2 and TRBJ2-7; the D call may be TRBD1 or TRBD2 (5 bases each). In germline, CDR1 is SNHLY, CDR2 FYNNEI. The CDR3 runs 12 residues. V was trimmed by 5 bases and J by 5 bases, leaving 10 bases between them.

J is TRBJ2-6 and V is TRBV30; D ambiguous. V was cut by 1 base and J by 1 base, with 11 bases left in between. The CDR3 contains 16 residues. The V gene's germline CDR1 is GTSNPN and CDR2 SVGIG (reference sequence). CDR3 protein: CAWSAQWISGANVLTF. CDR3 DNA: TGTGCCTGGAGTGCCCAATGGATTTCTGGGGCCAACGTCCTGACTTTC.